This T cell receptor (beta chain) emerged from a study of blood T cell repertoires in COVID-19. Across the study: Specimens from acute and convalescent COVID-19 originated in the United States, Italy and Spain. Sources were T cells, B-cell-depleted T cells, or PBMCs; the material itself was cDNA or gDNA.

The V segment lost 4 bases and the J segment 1 base; nucleotides outside the gene matches: 2. The CDR3 totals 14 residues. Looked up from germline, CDR1 is KGHSH and CDR2 is LQKENI. Per the study methods: Estimation of nucleated cell counts relied on the amplification of reference gene primers. The data were produced by immunoSEQ multiplex PCR, yet TCRdb's version contains in-frame clones alone and is incomplete. The V and J calls and clone size come from that table; D and trimming were worked out from the DNA. Among 70,000 to 95,000 clones listed, 85% were seen once. This clone was counted between two and nine times.

The sequence was obtained from a woman in her 70s with active or convalescent COVID-19. The sequenced sample consisted of peripheral blood. The chain couples TRBV18 to TRBJ2-3, with 7 bases that match TRBD1. The DNA of the CDR3 is TGTGCCAGCTCACAAGACAGGGGCACAGATACGCAGTATTTT. This encodes CASSQDRGTDTQYF.